The 32 T cell receptor beta chains below all came from one sample that was sequenced in a study of T cells in Graves' hyperthyroidism and ophthalmopathy. Amplification of TCR beta CDR3 regions was performed using RNA transcripts as template. First-round RT-PCR of the TCR CDR3 relied on the HTBI primer set. TCRdb independently ran MiXCR on the multiplex PCR reads; one entry per CDR3 protein. The sample includes a few hundred thousand distinct CDR3 sequences, around a sixth seen only once; the top ten take under 8%. Specimen: blood. The receptor source for this set is a woman in her 30s with Graves' hyperthyroidism.

The V gene is TRBV7-8, the J gene TRBJ2-3, with unresolved D. Germline V CDR1 and CDR2: SGHVS, FQNEAQ. There are 15 residues in the CDR3. Trimming shortened V by 5 bases and J by 0 bases, and 12 bases separated the two germline ends. The DNA of the CDR3 is TGTGCCAGCAGCCCATGGGCGTCCAGCACAGATACGCAGTATTTT. This sequence encodes CASSPWASSTDTQYF.

In this sample, this clonotype turned up once. V gene TRBV13 combines with J gene TRBJ2-1; TRBD2 matches 8 bases. CDR1 and CDR2 (germline): PRHDT, FYEKMQ (reference sequence). The V and J ends lost 2 bases and 6 bases, in that order; junction bases with no gene match: 18. This CDR3 has 19 residues. CDR3 loop: CASSLNHPGTSGGTNEQFF. CDR3 bases: TGTGCCAGCAGCTTAAACCATCCGGGAACTAGCGGAGGAACCAATGAGCAGTTCTTC.

This clonotype was detected a few times. The chain employs TRBV12-3 or TRBV12-4 and TRBJ2-1; D gene unclear. V was cut by 0 bases and J by 4 bases, with 10 bases left in between. CDR3 length: 15 residues. Here the CDR3 DNA reads TGTGCCAGCAGTTTAGCCACTCCCGTATACAATGAGCAGTTCTTC. This translates into CASSLATPVYNEQFF.

This clonotype was seen repeatedly, ten times or more. The V gene is TRBV3-1, the J gene TRBJ1-5; D is undetermined. This CDR3 comprises 14 residues. Trimming left V 4 bases short and J 7 bases short, with 14 bases between. The germline V gene encodes CDR1 LGHDT and CDR2 YNNKEL (reference sequence). The CDR3 reads CASSPSQVGQPQHF. CDR3 nucleotides: TGTGCCAGCAGCCCCAGTCAGGTGGGGCAGCCCCAGCATTTT.

V usage is TRBV7-8 and J usage is TRBJ2-3, with D possibly being TRBD1 (6 bases). This CDR3 has 16 residues. Germline V CDR1 and CDR2: SGHVS, FQNEAQ. Trimming cost V 1 base and J 1 base, with 12 bases left between them. The CDR3 protein is CASSLVTGAGTDTQYF. The CDR3 nucleotides are TGTGCCAGCAGCTTAGTGACAGGAGCAGGCACAGATACGCAGTATTTT.

The genes are TRBV5-5 and TRBJ2-2, with 7 bases matching TRBD2. This CDR3 is 16 amino acids long. In germline, CDR1 is SGHKS, CDR2 YYEKEE (reference sequence). With V trimmed by 1 base and J by 3 bases, 6 bases remained unmatched. CDR3 sequence: CASSLFAGEYTGELFF. CDR3 bases: TGTGCCAGCAGCTTGTTTGCGGGAGAATACACCGGGGAGCTGTTTTTT.

This clonotype was found many times. This sequence joins TRBV28 and TRBJ2-2; D gene unclear. This CDR3 is built from 17 residues. V was cut by 2 bases and J by 1 base, with 14 bases left in between. CDR1 is MDHEN, CDR2 SYDVKM, per germline. The CDR3 spells CASSLNPPGLNTGELFF. CDR3 nucleotides: TGTGCCAGCAGTTTAAATCCCCCGGGTCTGAACACCGGGGAGCTGTTTTTT.

This sequence joins TRBV7-2 and TRBJ1-2, with 7 bases lining up with TRBD1. CDR3 size: 15 residues. Germline CDR1 SGHTA, CDR2 FQGNSA. J gave up 4 bases and V 4 bases, and 9 bases lay outside the gene matches. The CDR3 here is CASSSKGQLFYGYTF. CDR3 in DNA: TGTGCCAGCAGCTCAAAGGGACAGCTCTTCTATGGCTACACCTTC.

A word on this clonotype: This may be a read error: a much more frequent sequence differs by one nucleotide. The J gene is TRBJ1-6, the V gene TRBV11-2; a weak D match, TRBD1 (6 bases). The V end lost 6 bases, the J end lost 8 bases, and 11 bases lay between the germline ends. CDR1 is SGHAT, CDR2 FQNNGV, per germline. CDR3 length: 13 residues. CDR3 nucleotides: TGTGCCAGCAGGGGCGGGACATATTCACCCCTCCACTTT. It translates to CASRGGTYSPLHF.

In its sample, this clonotype was seen many times. This chain links TRBV2 with TRBJ2-5, with a tentative D call TRBD1 (6 bases). Per the germline V gene, CDR1 is SNHLY and CDR2 is FYNNEI. Deletions cut 6 bases from V and 1 base from J, with 12 bases between. The CDR3 runs 14 residues. The CDR3 DNA is TGTGCCAGCAGGAAAGGACAGCTCCAAGAGACCCAGTACTTC. As protein: CASRKGQLQETQYF. The variable domain in full, with the rest retrieved from reference TRBV2 and TRBJ2-5, is EPEVTQTPSHQVTQMGQEVILRCVPISNHLYFYWYRQILGQKVEFLVSFYNNEISEKSEIFDDQFSVERPDGSNFTLKIRSTKLEDSAMYFCASRKGQLQETQYFGPGTRLLVL.

On this clonotype itself: A read error may explain this, as a much larger clone is one base away. CDR3 sequence (DNA): TGTGCCAGCAGTGGGCGGGTCGGGAGCTCCTACGAGCAGTACTTC. This encodes CASSGRVGSSYEQYF. The rearrangement joins TRBV11-2 to TRBJ2-7; a weak D match, TRBD2 (6 bases). Between the trimmed V and J ends, which lost 6 bases and 0 bases, there was a span of 15 bases. Per the germline V gene, CDR1 is SGHAT and CDR2 is FQNNGV. The CDR3 spans 15 residues.

This clonotype was counted many times. CDR3 region: CSALDSRSREAFF. CDR3 DNA: TGCAGTGCCCTTGACAGTCGAAGTCGTGAAGCTTTCTTT. This chain links TRBV20-1 with TRBJ1-1; tentative D call: TRBD1 (5 bases). Germline V gives CDR1 DFQATT, CDR2 SNEGSKA (reference sequence). The CDR3 length is 13 residues. V was pared by 6 bases and J by 7 bases, with 18 bases between.

This clonotype is a singleton in its sample. The chain uses TRBV20-1 and TRBJ2-2, with TRBD2 matching over 13 bases. Germline lookup yields CDR1 DFQATT and CDR2 SNEGSKA (reference sequence). V gave up 6 bases and J gave up 6 bases; unmatched junction bases: 4. The CDR3 sequence is 14 residues long. For the CDR3, the DNA is TGCAGTGCGCCGGGACTAGCGGGACCCGGGGAGCTGTTTTTT. It specifies CSAPGLAGPGELFF.

At least ten counts were recorded for this clonotype. The chain couples TRBV30 to TRBJ1-1, with TRBD1 identical over 10 bases. This CDR3 is 16 amino acids long. Germline assignment: CDR1 GTSNPN and CDR2 SVGIG (reference sequence). V dropped 3 bases and J dropped 3; count of bases not matched to a gene: 10. The CDR3 is CAWRKIGQGVYTEAFF. DNA for the CDR3: TGTGCCTGGAGAAAAATCGGACAGGGGGTGTACACTGAAGCTTTCTTT.

This clonotype has a count of ten or more. The junction departs from the called germline gene at one end, perhaps through a read error. The rearrangement joins TRBV6-5 to TRBJ2-7; 10 bases line up with TRBD2. Looked up from germline, CDR1 is MNHEY and CDR2 is SVGAGI. CDR3 size: 16 residues. The CDR3 spells CASSYGGLADPYGQYF. CDR3 in DNA: TGTGCCAGCAGTTACGGTGGACTAGCGGATCCCTACGGGCAGTACTTC.

This chain uses TRBV25-1 with TRBJ2-7; D is perhaps TRBD1 (6 bases). This CDR3 has 15 amino acids. Deletions cut 6 bases from V and 5 bases from J, with 20 bases between. Germline V gene data show CDR1 as MGHDK and CDR2 as SYGVNS. In DNA form, the CDR3 reads TGTGCCAGCAGCGTGACAGGTATCGGTTGGCACGAGCAGTACTTC. It codes for CASSVTGIGWHEQYF.

The sample holds many counts of this clonotype. The V call is TRBV12-3 or TRBV12-4, the J call TRBJ1-1, with TRBD1 as a possible D gene (6 bases). This CDR3 is built from 14 residues. The V end was cut by 6 bases, the J end by 5 bases, with 16 bases between. CDR3 loop: CASRPSGVGTEAFF. The CDR3 DNA sequence: TGTGCCAGCAGGCCCTCAGGGGTAGGGACTGAAGCTTTCTTT.

The V call is TRBV7-9, the J call TRBJ2-7; weak D call: TRBD1 (6 bases). The CDR3 is 14 amino acids. CDR1 is SEHNR and CDR2 is FQNEAQ in the germline V gene (reference sequence). Trimming removed 7 bases at V and 1 base at J, with 14 bases between. The CDR3 loop is CASTLKGGSYEQYF. As DNA, the CDR3 is TGTGCCAGCACCCTAAAAGGGGGTTCCTACGAGCAGTACTTC.

The gene calls are TRBV6-5 and TRBJ1-4; D is undetermined. Per the germline V gene, CDR1 is MNHEY and CDR2 is SVGAGI. The CDR3 contains 16 residues. V was trimmed by 1 base and J by 0 bases, leaving 9 bases between them. For the CDR3, the DNA is TGTGCCAGCAGTTACTTTTCGGGAGCAACTAATGAAAAACTGTTTTTT. It yields the protein CASSYFSGATNEKLFF.

This clonotype came up a few times. This rearrangement joins TRBV7-9 to TRBJ1-1, with D maybe TRBD1 (5 bases). V gave up 2 bases and J gave up 5 bases, with 12 bases separating them. CDR1 SEHNR and CDR2 FQNEAQ come from the germline V gene (reference sequence). CDR3 length: 14 residues. This CDR3 is CASSLSGAKTEAFF. The CDR3 coding sequence is TGTGCCAGCAGCTTAAGCGGGGCAAAGACTGAAGCTTTCTTT.

This clonotype has a handful of counts. The chain's CDR3 is CASSLVAGGLDTQYF. The CDR3 DNA follows: TGTGCCAGCAGCTTGGTGGCGGGAGGGTTAGATACGCAGTATTTT. This chain uses TRBV5-6 with TRBJ2-3, with 9 nucleotides matching TRBD2. The CDR3 spans 15 residues. Germline CDR1 is SGHDT and CDR2 is YYEEEE. V lost 0 bases and J lost 5; bases outside the gene matches: 4. The full variable domain, with the rest looked up from reference TRBV5-6 and TRBJ2-3, is DAGVTQSPTHLIKTRGQQVTLRCSPKSGHDTVSWYQQALGQGPQFIFQYYEEEERQRGNFPDRFSGHQFPNYSSELNVNALLLGDSALYLCASSLVAGGLDTQYFGPGTRLTVL.

This clonotype was seen many times. This chain links TRBV11-2 with TRBJ2-3; TRBD1 or TRBD2 may be the D gene (5 bases each). Germline V gene data show CDR1 as SGHAT and CDR2 as FQNNGV. CDR3 size: 17 residues. V lost 1 base and J 0 bases, leaving 14 bases between the germline ends. The CDR3 region is CASSLVGRATSTDTQYF. CDR3 DNA sequence: TGTGCCAGCAGCTTAGTGGGGCGGGCTACTAGCACAGATACGCAGTATTTT.

This clonotype was picked up many times. The chain couples TRBV12-3 or TRBV12-4 to TRBJ2-5; the D call may be TRBD1 or TRBD2 (5 bases each). V lost 3 bases to trimming and J lost 3 bases, with 11 bases between them. This CDR3 spans 14 amino acids. CDR3 in amino acids: CASSLGDAKETQYF. In DNA form, the CDR3 reads TGTGCCAGCAGTTTGGGGGACGCGAAAGAGACCCAGTACTTC.

This clonotype has a count of ten or more. The chain joins TRBV3-1 to TRBJ2-1, with D perhaps TRBD2 (6 bases). The CDR3 runs 13 residues. Germline lookup yields CDR1 LGHDT and CDR2 YNNKEL (reference sequence). Between the trimmed V and J ends, which lost 0 bases and 12 bases, there was a span of 12 bases. Written as DNA, the CDR3 is TGTGCCAGCAGCCAAGATCGGGCGGGGAGGCAGTTCTTC. This codes for CASSQDRAGRQFF.

This clonotype was observed a few times. V is TRBV15 and J is TRBJ2-5; 9 positions agree with TRBD2. The CDR3 is 14 residues long. V was clipped by 8 bases and J by 2 bases; unmatched bases: 6. Germline CDR1 and CDR2: LNHNV and YYDKDF (reference sequence). The CDR3 loop is CATGAGGTQETQYF. DNA for the CDR3: TGTGCCACCGGGGCGGGAGGGACTCAAGAGACCCAGTACTTC.

This clonotype was seen repeatedly, ten times or more. The rearrangement uses TRBV11-1 and TRBJ2-1, with 9 bases identical to TRBD2. Germline lookup yields CDR1 SGHAT and CDR2 FQDESV (reference sequence). The ends lost 2 bases at V and 4 bases at J; junction bases unmatched: 3. This CDR3 is 15 amino acids long. CDR3 bases: TGTGCCAGCAGCTTAATAGCGGGGGCGTACAATGAGCAGTTCTTC. Its translation: CASSLIAGAYNEQFF.

Many counts were recorded for this clonotype. The chain uses TRBV12-3 or TRBV12-4 and TRBJ2-1; 9 nucleotides match TRBD2. V lost 8 bases, J lost 4 bases, and 15 bases stayed unmatched. The CDR3 contains 17 residues. In DNA, the CDR3 is TGTGCCAGCGCCGACACGATAGCGGGAGCGGCGTACAATGAGCAGTTCTTC. The encoded protein is CASADTIAGAAYNEQFF.

This clonotype occurred many times. The CDR3 loop is CAWATGGLTIYGYTF. The CDR3 nucleotides are TGTGCCTGGGCAACGGGGGGGCTGACTATCTATGGCTACACCTTC. The J gene is TRBJ1-2, the V gene TRBV30; possibly TRBD1 for D (6 bases). Germline V gives CDR1 GTSNPN, CDR2 SVGIG (reference sequence). This CDR3 has 15 amino acids. Trimming shortened V by 5 bases and J by 4 bases, and 20 bases separated the two germline ends.

This clonotype was recorded a few times. An end of the junction does not agree with germline; a read error may underlie this. The chain is built from TRBV7-2 and TRBJ2-3, with a weak D call TRBD2 (6 bases). The CDR3 consists of 15 residues. Germline V CDR1 and CDR2: SGHTA, FQGNSA. The CDR3 DNA is TGTGCCAGCAGCCTCGGAGGGCCCGGCACAGATGCGCAGTATTTT. Translation: CASSLGGPGTDAQYF.

The table lists this clonotype with many counts. CDR3 bases: TGTGCCACCAGTAGAGCGGGAGGGCCCTCCGGAGACAATGAGCAGTTCTTC. Its translation: CATSRAGGPSGDNEQFF. V is TRBV24-1 and J is TRBJ2-1; 10 bases align to TRBD2. CDR1 KGHDR and CDR2 SFDVKD come from the germline V gene. Trimming removed 6 bases from V and 5 bases from J; junction bases left unmatched: 12. This CDR3 is 17 amino acids long.

The sample holds a few counts of this clonotype. The genes are TRBV28 and TRBJ2-4; D not resolved. The V gene lost 5 bases and the J gene lost 1 base, with 12 bases spanning the gap. The CDR3 runs to 15 residues. Looked up from germline, CDR1 is MDHEN and CDR2 is SYDVKM. The CDR3 DNA reads TGTGCCAGCAGTCCACGTATTCTTGCCAAAAACATTCAGTACTTC. Amino acid sequence: CASSPRILAKNIQYF.

This clonotype appeared once. A much bigger clone sits one base away, suggesting this may be a read error. J is TRBJ2-1 and V is TRBV5-1, with D perhaps TRBD1 or TRBD2 (6 bases each). The J call is uncertain, as TRBJ2-7 better fits the DNA end. The germline gives CDR1 SGHRS, CDR2 YFSETQ. The CDR3 consists of 16 residues. For the CDR3, the DNA is TGCGCCAGCAGCTGGGGACTGGGGGCATCCTACAATGAGCAGTACTTC. It encodes CASSWGLGASYNEQYF.